This T cell receptor beta chain stems from a study of T-cell memory formation after mild COVID-19. The CDR3 is 14 amino acids. Germline CDR1 is LNHNV and CDR2 is YYDKDF (reference sequence). V was shortened by 5 bases and J by 2 bases, with 13 bases between the two germline ends. This clonotype appeared a few times. A single record per CDR3 protein comes from TCRdb applying MiXCR to the 5' RACE reads. The sample has 180,000 or so distinct CDR3 sequences, more than 15% seen once; the top ten hold under 2.5%. Sequenced: PBMCs or a T cell subset sorted from them (not recorded which). The receptor was isolated from an adult woman who had mild COVID-19 (a few samples of this study predate the infection). Cell type and time point are not known. V usage is TRBV15 and J usage is TRBJ2-7; the D gene is possibly TRBD2 (6 bases). In nucleotides, the CDR3 is TGTGCCACCAGCTCCCACGGCGGGGCCTACGAGCAGTACTTC. As protein: CATSSHGGAYEQYF. Full variable domain (remainder filled in from reference TRBV15 and TRBJ2-7): DAMVIQNPRYQVTQFGKPVTLSCSQTLNHNVMYWYQQKSSQAPKLLFHYYDKDFNNEADTPDNFQSRRPNTSFCFLDIRSPGLGDTAMYLCATSSHGGAYEQYFGPGTRLTVT.